This entry lists 21 T cell receptor beta chains sequenced from one sample in a study of blood T cell repertoires in COVID-19. Only in-frame clones appear in the TCRdb table, and some are missing; sequencing was by immunoSEQ multiplex PCR. The repertoire holds some 170,000 clones, with about 88% as singletons. Sequences were obtained from PBMCs or T cells enriched from blood (not recorded which). The receptors were gathered from a human donor with acute COVID-19. The donor label of this sample is uncertain.

The V and J genes are TRBV4-1 and TRBJ1-1; D call uncertain. Looked up from germline, CDR1 is MGHRA and CDR2 is YSYEKL. V was cut by 0 bases and J by 2 bases, with 7 bases left in between. The CDR3 runs 14 residues. The DNA of the CDR3 is TGCGCCAGCAGCCAAGACTATATAAACACTGAAGCTTTCTTT. The encoded protein is CASSQDYINTEAFF.

The chain combines TRBV3-1 (or the pseudogene TRBV3-2) with TRBJ2-2; 10 bases are a match to TRBD2. CDR3 length: 16 residues. Looked up from germline, CDR1 is LGHDT and CDR2 is YNNKEL (reference sequence). The junction had 5 bases not matched to a gene; V was cut back by 4 bases and J by 3 bases. CDR3 protein: CASSPRLAGDTGELFF. CDR3 DNA: TGTGCCAGCAGCCCCCGGCTAGCGGGGGACACCGGGGAGCTGTTTTTT.

The V and J genes are TRBV7-8 and TRBJ2-7; D gene unclear. V dropped 4 bases and J dropped 3 bases, with 13 bases sitting between them. The germline gives CDR1 SGHVS, CDR2 FQNEAQ. CDR3 length equals 14 residues. Written as DNA, the CDR3 is TGTGCCAGCAGCTCCCCGCCCATACTCTACGAGCAGTACTTC. As protein: CASSSPPILYEQYF.

This clone was seen more than once but under ten times. The chain combines TRBV6-5 with TRBJ1-6; the match to TRBD1 covers 8 bases. The CDR3 extends over 13 amino acids. With V trimmed by 6 bases and J by 13 bases, 8 bases remained unmatched. Per germline, CDR1 MNHEY and CDR2 SVGAGI. The chain's CDR3 is CASRDRVESPLHF. The CDR3 nucleotides are TGTGCCAGCAGGGACAGGGTTGAATCGCCCCTCCACTTT.

V and J are TRBV6-6 and TRBJ1-6, with D perhaps TRBD1 (6 bases). The CDR3 sequence is 17 residues long. The V gene's germline CDR1 is MNHNY and CDR2 SVGAGI (reference sequence). V shed 5 bases and J shed 0 bases, with 14 bases lying between them. CDR3 nucleotides: TGTGCCAGCAGTCATGGACAGCTGAGCTCCTATAATTCACCCCTCCACTTT. Its translation: CASSHGQLSSYNSPLHF.

The chain carries TRBV15 and TRBJ2-3, with D perhaps matching TRBD2 (6 bases). V was clipped by 0 bases and J by 6 bases, with 10 bases between them. The CDR3 consists of 14 residues. The V gene's germline CDR1 is LNHNV and CDR2 YYDKDF (reference sequence). CDR3 nucleotides: TGTGCCACCAGCAGAGATAGCGGTCGGGATACGCAGTATTTT. This codes for CATSRDSGRDTQYF.

The chain has TRBV4-2 and TRBJ1-4; 12 bases are a match to TRBD1. CDR1 and CDR2 from the germline V gene are LGHNA and YNFKEQ. This CDR3 comprises 16 residues. V lost 0 bases, J lost 8 bases, and 4 bases stayed unmatched. DNA for the CDR3: TGTGCCAGCAGCCAAGATAGGGACAGGGGGCGCGAAAAACTGTTTTTT. Its translation is CASSQDRDRGREKLFF.

This clone has just a few counts. V usage is TRBV5-1 and J usage is TRBJ2-7; 14 bases agree with TRBD2. The length of the CDR3 is 16 residues. Germline CDR1 is SGHRS and CDR2 is YFSETQ. V was clipped by 5 bases and J by 5 bases; unmatched bases: 9. As DNA, the CDR3 is TGCGCCAGCAGTAAAAGGACTAGCGGGGGGTTTGACGAGCAGTACTTC. Protein product: CASSKRTSGGFDEQYF. Supplemented by reference TRBV5-1 and TRBJ2-7, the full variable domain reads KAGVTQTPRYLIKTRGQQVTLSCSPISGHRSVSWYQQTPGQGLQFLFEYFSETQRNKGNFPGRFSGRQFSNSRSEMNVSTLELGDSALYLCASSKRTSGGFDEQYFGPGTRLTVT.

The genes are TRBV5-4 and TRBJ2-1; 7 bases are a match to TRBD2. CDR1 and CDR2 from the germline V gene are SGHNT and YYREEE (reference sequence). The CDR3 spans 15 residues. The V segment lost 3 bases and the J segment 5 bases; nucleotides outside the gene matches: 8. CDR3 sequence: CASSSRASGHNEQFF. CDR3 sequence (DNA): TGTGCCAGCAGCTCGAGGGCTAGCGGTCACAATGAGCAGTTCTTC.

The J gene is TRBJ2-5, the V gene TRBV4-1; D gene unclear. Trimming shortened V by 5 bases and J by 5 bases, and 9 bases separated the two germline ends. The CDR3 consists of 12 residues. Germline V gene lookup returns CDR1 MGHRA and CDR2 YSYEKL. The CDR3 nucleotides are TGCGCCAGCAGCTTAACCCGGGAGACCCAGTACTTC. Its protein is CASSLTRETQYF.

This CDR3 reads CASSLTSGTQETQYF. The CDR3 DNA follows: TGCGCCAGCAGCTTGACTAGCGGGACCCAAGAGACCCAGTACTTC. The rearrangement joins TRBV5-1 to TRBJ2-5; 10 bases line up with TRBD2. From germline, CDR1 is SGHRS and CDR2 YFSETQ. This CDR3 is built from 15 residues. V lost 1 base, J lost 1 base, and 1 base stayed unmatched.

The chain uses TRBV2 and TRBJ2-1, with 8 positions matching TRBD1. The CDR3 has 15 amino acids. V was pared by 4 bases and J by 6 bases, with 8 bases of the junction left unmatched. Germline V gene sequence: CDR1 SNHLY, CDR2 FYNNEI. The CDR3 is CASSGQGALPNEQFF. As DNA, the CDR3 is TGTGCCAGCAGTGGGCAGGGGGCCCTTCCCAATGAGCAGTTCTTC.

This chain connects TRBV9 to TRBJ2-2; D call uncertain. CDR3 length: 13 residues. Germline loops: CDR1 SGDLS, CDR2 YYNGEE. V gave up 7 bases and J gave up 0 bases, with 7 bases separating them. CDR3: CASGPANTGELFF. CDR3 nucleotide sequence: TGTGCCAGCGGTCCAGCGAACACCGGGGAGCTGTTTTTT.

The J gene is TRBJ2-7, the V gene TRBV3-1 (or the pseudogene TRBV3-2), with TRBD2 as a possible D gene (5 bases). The length of the CDR3 is 14 residues. Germline CDR1 and CDR2: LGHDT and YNNKEL (reference sequence). V lost 4 bases and J lost 5, with 15 bases in between. CDR3: CASSRRASTNEQYF. DNA of the CDR3: TGTGCCAGCAGCCGCAGAGCTAGCACCAACGAGCAGTACTTC.

V and J are TRBV9 and TRBJ2-1; the match to TRBD2 covers 15 bases. The germline V gene encodes CDR1 SGDLS and CDR2 YYNGEE. V lost 3 bases to trimming and J lost 3 bases; unmatched junction nucleotides: 7. CDR3 length: 18 amino acids. In DNA, the CDR3 is TGTGCCAGCAGCGCGGGACTAGCGGGGGGCCGGTACTACAATGAGCAGTTCTTC. Its protein is CASSAGLAGGRYYNEQFF. Using reference TRBV9 and TRBJ2-1 for the parts outside the CDR3, the full variable domain is DSGVTQTPKHLITATGQRVTLRCSPRSGDLSVYWYQQSLDQGLQFLIQYYNGEERAKGNILERFSAQQFPDLHSELNLSSLELGDSALYFCASSAGLAGGRYYNEQFFGPGTRLTVL.

The chain employs TRBV20-1 and TRBJ2-7, with 7 bases lining up with TRBD1. CDR1 DFQATT and CDR2 SNEGSKA come from the germline V gene (reference sequence). The length of the CDR3 is 12 residues. V shed 3 bases, J shed 4 bases, and the junction held 3 bases outside the gene matches. The CDR3 DNA reads TGCAGTGCTAGTGGACAGGAGTACGAGCAGTACTTC. Protein sequence: CSASGQEYEQYF.

The chain carries TRBV19 and TRBJ1-5, with D unclear. V was shortened by 6 bases and J by 8 bases, with 11 bases between the two germline ends. The germline V gene encodes CDR1 LNHDA and CDR2 SQIVND (reference sequence). This CDR3 is built from 12 residues. CDR3 DNA sequence: TGTGCCAGTAGATCCGGCGGAGAGCCCCAGCATTTT. Residues: CASRSGGEPQHF.

The chain joins TRBV6-1 to TRBJ1-4, with a weak D call TRBD1 (6 bases). V dropped 6 bases and J dropped 0 bases, with 11 bases sitting between them. This CDR3 has 15 amino acids. The V gene's germline CDR1 is MNHNS and CDR2 SASEGT. For the CDR3, the DNA is TGTGCCAGCAGCTACAGGGCAGCAACTAATGAAAAACTGTTTTTT. It translates to CASSYRAATNEKLFF.

The chain employs TRBV5-1 and TRBJ2-6, with TRBD1 matching over 9 bases. Trimming cost V 0 bases and J 1 base; bases outside gene matches: 2. CDR1 and CDR2 from the germline V gene are SGHRS and YFSETQ. The CDR3 contains 17 residues. CDR3 residues: CASSLAGTGSGANVLTF. The CDR3 DNA follows: TGCGCCAGCAGCTTGGCCGGGACAGGGTCTGGGGCCAACGTCCTGACTTTC.

The chain links TRBV25-1 to TRBJ1-1, with TRBD1 identical over 7 bases. Germline CDR1 MGHDK, CDR2 SYGVNS. Trimming at V came to 4 bases and at J to 6 bases, leaving 5 bases not matched to a gene. The length of the CDR3 is 13 residues. CDR3 sequence reads: CASSGQGRAEAFF. In DNA form, the CDR3 reads TGTGCCAGCAGTGGACAGGGAAGGGCTGAAGCTTTCTTT.

This clone has only one observation. This rearrangement joins TRBV9 to TRBJ2-1; unclear D gene. Germline CDR1 SGDLS, CDR2 YYNGEE. This CDR3 spans 13 amino acids. V was shortened by 0 bases and J by 15 bases, with 16 bases between the two germline ends. The CDR3 is CASSVETWAVPFF. CDR3 in DNA: TGTGCCAGCAGCGTAGAAACATGGGCCGTCCCGTTCTTC.